The clone carrying this TCR beta chain was counted only a few times. Its target is unknown. The PCR contained 60 Vbeta and 13 Jbeta primers. Original methodology: The count from a later analysis was some 76 million unique TCR beta chains, about 10 million of them shared. Produced via immunoSEQ multiplex PCR; TCRdb's table is partial and in-frame only. V, J and clone size derive from that table, while D and trimming were established from the DNA sequence. This table holds approximately 150,000 clones, 80% found once. This record belongs to a study of cytomegalovirus exposure and HLA in healthy donors. Study as a whole: From some 180 million T cells, an earlier analysis saw approximately 120 million unique TCR beta sequences. General observations from the study: Most CMV-associated TCR beta chains appeared HLA-restricted in a later analysis. One later analysis reportedly identified an Asian-associated ancestry cluster that showed fewer N-insertions than the roughly 600-donor mean.

This sequence was found in a woman aged 40 to 55 in good health and CMV-seronegative. Sequencing was done on a sample of PBMCs.

The CDR3 protein is CASSFDSEAFF. CDR3 bases: TGTGCCAGCAGCTTTGACAGTGAAGCTTTCTTT. The V and J genes are TRBV5-6 and TRBJ1-1; D may be TRBD1 (5 bases). The germline gives CDR1 SGHDT, CDR2 YYEEEE. This CDR3 contains 11 residues. The V gene lost 2 bases and the J gene lost 7 bases, with 6 bases spanning the gap.